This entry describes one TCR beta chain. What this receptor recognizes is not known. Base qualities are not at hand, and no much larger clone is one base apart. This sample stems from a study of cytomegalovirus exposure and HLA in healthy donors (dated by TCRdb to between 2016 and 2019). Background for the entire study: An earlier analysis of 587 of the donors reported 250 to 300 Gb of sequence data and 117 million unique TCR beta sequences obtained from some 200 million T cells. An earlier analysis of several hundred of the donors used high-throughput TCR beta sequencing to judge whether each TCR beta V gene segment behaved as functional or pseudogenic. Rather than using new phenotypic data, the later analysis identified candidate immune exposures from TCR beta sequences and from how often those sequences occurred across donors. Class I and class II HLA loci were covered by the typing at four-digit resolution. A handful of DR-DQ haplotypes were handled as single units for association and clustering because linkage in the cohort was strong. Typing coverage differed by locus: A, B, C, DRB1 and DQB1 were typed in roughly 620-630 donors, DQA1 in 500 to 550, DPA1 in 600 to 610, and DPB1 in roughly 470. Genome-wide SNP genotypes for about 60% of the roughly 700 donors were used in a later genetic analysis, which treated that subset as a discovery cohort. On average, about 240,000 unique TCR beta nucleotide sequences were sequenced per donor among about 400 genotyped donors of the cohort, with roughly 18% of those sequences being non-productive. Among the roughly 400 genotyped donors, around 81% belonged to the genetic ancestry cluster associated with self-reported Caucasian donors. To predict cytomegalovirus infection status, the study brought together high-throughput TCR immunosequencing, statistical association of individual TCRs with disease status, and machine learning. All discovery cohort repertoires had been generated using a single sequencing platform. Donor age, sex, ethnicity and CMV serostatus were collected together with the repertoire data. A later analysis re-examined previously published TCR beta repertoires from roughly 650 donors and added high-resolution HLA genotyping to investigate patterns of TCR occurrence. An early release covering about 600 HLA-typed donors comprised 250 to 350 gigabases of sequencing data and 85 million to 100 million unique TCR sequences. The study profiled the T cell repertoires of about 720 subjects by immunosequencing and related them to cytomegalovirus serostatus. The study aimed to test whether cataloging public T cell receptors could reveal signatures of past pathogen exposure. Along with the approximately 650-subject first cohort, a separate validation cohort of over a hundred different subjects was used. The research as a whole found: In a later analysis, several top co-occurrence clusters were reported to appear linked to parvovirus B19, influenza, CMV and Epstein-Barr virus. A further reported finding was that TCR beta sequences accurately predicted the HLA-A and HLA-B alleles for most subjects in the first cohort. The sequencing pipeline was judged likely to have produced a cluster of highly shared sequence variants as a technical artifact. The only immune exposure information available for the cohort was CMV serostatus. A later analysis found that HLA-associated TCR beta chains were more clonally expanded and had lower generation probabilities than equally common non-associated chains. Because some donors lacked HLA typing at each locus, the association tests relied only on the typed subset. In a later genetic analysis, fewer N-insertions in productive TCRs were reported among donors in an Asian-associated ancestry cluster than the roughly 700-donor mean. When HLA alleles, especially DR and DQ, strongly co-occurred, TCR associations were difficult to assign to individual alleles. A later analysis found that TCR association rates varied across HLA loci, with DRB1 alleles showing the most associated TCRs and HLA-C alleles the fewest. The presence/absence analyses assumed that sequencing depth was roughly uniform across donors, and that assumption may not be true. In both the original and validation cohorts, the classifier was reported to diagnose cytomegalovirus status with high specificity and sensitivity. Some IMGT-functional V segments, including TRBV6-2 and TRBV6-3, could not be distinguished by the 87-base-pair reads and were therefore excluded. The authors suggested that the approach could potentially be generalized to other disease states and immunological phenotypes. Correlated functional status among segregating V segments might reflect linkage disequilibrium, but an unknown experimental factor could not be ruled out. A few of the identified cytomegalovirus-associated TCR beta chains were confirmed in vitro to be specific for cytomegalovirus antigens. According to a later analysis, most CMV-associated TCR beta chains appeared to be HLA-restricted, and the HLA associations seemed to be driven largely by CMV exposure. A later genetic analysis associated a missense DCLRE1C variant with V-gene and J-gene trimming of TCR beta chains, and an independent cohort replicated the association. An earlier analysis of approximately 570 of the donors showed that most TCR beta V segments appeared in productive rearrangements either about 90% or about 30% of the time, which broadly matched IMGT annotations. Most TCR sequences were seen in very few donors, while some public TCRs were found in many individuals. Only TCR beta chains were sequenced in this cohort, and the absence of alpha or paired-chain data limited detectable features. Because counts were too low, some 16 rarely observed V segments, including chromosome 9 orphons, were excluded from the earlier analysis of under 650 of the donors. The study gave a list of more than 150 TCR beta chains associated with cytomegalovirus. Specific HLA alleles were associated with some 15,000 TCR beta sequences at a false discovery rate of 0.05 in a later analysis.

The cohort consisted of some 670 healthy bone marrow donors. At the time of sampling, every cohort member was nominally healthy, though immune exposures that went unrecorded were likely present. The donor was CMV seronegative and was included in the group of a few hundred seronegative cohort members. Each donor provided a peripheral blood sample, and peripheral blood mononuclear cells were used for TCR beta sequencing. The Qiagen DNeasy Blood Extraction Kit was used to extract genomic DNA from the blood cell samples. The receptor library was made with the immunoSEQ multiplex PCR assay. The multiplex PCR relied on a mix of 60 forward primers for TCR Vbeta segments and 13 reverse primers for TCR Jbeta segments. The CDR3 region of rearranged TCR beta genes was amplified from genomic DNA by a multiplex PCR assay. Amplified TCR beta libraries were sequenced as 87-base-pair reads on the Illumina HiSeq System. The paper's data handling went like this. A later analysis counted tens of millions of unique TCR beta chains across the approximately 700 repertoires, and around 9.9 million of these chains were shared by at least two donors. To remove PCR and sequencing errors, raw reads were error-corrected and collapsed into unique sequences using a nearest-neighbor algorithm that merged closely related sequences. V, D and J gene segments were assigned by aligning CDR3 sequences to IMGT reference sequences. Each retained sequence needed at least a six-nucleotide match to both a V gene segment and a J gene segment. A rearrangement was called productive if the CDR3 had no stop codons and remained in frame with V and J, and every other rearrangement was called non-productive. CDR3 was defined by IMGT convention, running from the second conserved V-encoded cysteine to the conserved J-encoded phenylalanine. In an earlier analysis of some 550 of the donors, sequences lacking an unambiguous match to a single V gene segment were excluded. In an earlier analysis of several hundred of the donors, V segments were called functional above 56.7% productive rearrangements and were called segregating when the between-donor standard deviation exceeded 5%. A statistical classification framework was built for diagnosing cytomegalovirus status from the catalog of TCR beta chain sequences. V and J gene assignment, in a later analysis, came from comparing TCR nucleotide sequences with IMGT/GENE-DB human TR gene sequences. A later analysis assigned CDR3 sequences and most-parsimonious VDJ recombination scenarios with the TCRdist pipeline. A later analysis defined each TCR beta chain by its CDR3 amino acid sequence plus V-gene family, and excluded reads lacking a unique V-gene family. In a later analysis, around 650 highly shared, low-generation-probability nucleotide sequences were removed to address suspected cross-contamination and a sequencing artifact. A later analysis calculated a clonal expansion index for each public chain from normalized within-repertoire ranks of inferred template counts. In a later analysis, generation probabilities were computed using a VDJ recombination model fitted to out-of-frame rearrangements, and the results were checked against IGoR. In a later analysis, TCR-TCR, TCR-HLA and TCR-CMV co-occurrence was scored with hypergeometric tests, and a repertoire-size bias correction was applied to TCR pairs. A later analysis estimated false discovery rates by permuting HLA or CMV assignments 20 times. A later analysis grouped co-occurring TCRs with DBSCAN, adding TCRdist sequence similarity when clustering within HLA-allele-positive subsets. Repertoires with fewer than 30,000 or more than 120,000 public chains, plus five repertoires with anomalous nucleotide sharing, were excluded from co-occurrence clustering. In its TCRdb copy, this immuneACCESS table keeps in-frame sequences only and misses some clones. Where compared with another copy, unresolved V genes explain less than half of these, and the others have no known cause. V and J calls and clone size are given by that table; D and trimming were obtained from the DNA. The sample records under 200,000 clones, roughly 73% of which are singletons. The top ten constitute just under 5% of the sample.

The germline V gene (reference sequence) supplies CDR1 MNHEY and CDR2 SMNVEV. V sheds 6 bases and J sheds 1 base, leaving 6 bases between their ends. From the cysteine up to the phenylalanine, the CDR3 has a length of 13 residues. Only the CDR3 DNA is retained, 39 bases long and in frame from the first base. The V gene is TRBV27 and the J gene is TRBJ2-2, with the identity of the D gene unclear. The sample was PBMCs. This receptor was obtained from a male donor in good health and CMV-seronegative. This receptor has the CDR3 CASRTGNTGELFF. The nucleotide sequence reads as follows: TGTGCCAGCAGGACGGGGAACACCGGGGAGCTGTTTTTT.